This TCR beta chain was sequenced for a study of T cell repertoires in cytomegalovirus infection. Concerning this clonotype itself: Its specificity is not known.

TCRdb independently ran MiXCR on the reads; one entry per CDR3 protein. The repertoire holds about 52,000 distinct CDR3 sequences, with about 19% as singletons. The ends were cut back, 1 base at V and 6 bases at J, with 10 bases in the middle. Looked up from germline, CDR1 is SEHNR and CDR2 is FQNEAQ (reference sequence). The CDR3 length is 14 residues. The clonotype was recovered from a human donor in good health (CMV status not recorded). Some clones in this sample may be carry-over from other donors' samples. The rearrangement links TRBV7-9 to TRBJ1-3; TRBD1 might be the D (6 bases). The sample here was CD8+ T cells from cultured PBMCs, taken from culture after CMV antigen stimulation. The CDR3 region has the DNA TGTGCCAGCAGCTTAGTAGCAGGGGAAAACACCATATATTTT. Translated, it gives CASSLVAGENTIYF.